A single T cell receptor beta chain is shown here with its context. Its antigen is as yet unknown. Sequenced material consisted of expressed TCRB transcripts (all of the isolated RNA was reverse transcribed). Sequencing used immunoSEQ multiplex PCR; TCRdb keeps in-frame clones, though not all of them. Altogether some 270,000 clones are present, roughly 14% being singletons, with the ten largest covering more than 0.02%. Sorted cells reached over 95% purity in every population. The data originate from a study of beta chain features in type 1 diabetes. Study-wide findings and caveats: Whether HLA type influences TCRB rearrangement remained unresolved here.

Input material: naive CD4+ T cells from blood. This TCR came from a woman aged 40 to 49 in good health.

The CDR3 sequence is CASRTGTGYSPLHF. CDR3 DNA sequence: TGTGCCAGCAGAACCGGGACAGGGTACTCACCCCTCCACTTT. The chain has TRBV6-6 and TRBJ1-6, with 9 bases lining up with TRBD1. Germline CDR1 and CDR2: MNHNY and SVGAGI (reference sequence). Trimming at V came to 6 bases and at J to 10 bases, leaving 7 bases not matched to a gene. This CDR3 is built from 14 residues.